Listed below are T cell receptor beta chains from one sample, sequenced in a study of T cell repertoires in cytomegalovirus infection. TCRdb fed the reads into MiXCR, producing one record per CDR3 protein. The sample holds under 350,000 distinct CDR3 sequences, roughly 9.5% seen once. Sequencing input: PBMCs. The receptors originated from a human donor in good health (CMV status not recorded). Some clones in this sample may be carry-over from other donors' samples. Each CDR3 is given without its conserved first and last residue. Some rows mark clone size as missing; the rest say once, few, many or name a class of expanded clone.

CDR3 length: 14
J gene: TRBJ1-1
V gene: TRBV7-2
clone size: many
CDR3 protein: ASSSILSTASTEAF

CDR3 length: 14
J gene: TRBJ2-1
V gene: TRBV7-6
clone size: few
CDR3 protein: ASSSMGLAGYNEQF

CDR3 length: 13
J gene: TRBJ2-7
V gene: TRBV10-3
clone size: many
CDR3 protein: AISSRDRITYEQY

CDR3 length: 11
J gene: TRBJ2-5
V gene: TRBV10-3
clone size: few
CDR3 protein: AIASGRQETQY

CDR3 length: 14
J gene: TRBJ2-5
V gene: TRBV28
clone size: many
CDR3 protein: ASSFQSASGKETQY

CDR3 length: 9
J gene: TRBJ2-7
V gene: TRBV30
clone size: few
CDR3 protein: AWSVRDEQY

CDR3 length: 13
J gene: TRBJ1-1
V gene: TRBV7-2
clone size: few
CDR3 protein: ASSLILPGSGGAF

CDR3 length: 15
J gene: TRBJ2-2
V gene: TRBV7-6
clone size: many
CDR3 protein: ASSRIMAAMGTGELF

CDR3 length: 14
J gene: TRBJ1-5
V gene: TRBV15
clone size: few
CDR3 protein: ATSRDRAGTNQPQH

CDR3 length: 18
J gene: TRBJ2-5
V gene: TRBV7-9
clone size: many
CDR3 protein: ASSPWSLPGGEGHQETQY

CDR3 length: 12
J gene: TRBJ1-6
V gene: TRBV7-2
clone size: many
CDR3 protein: ASSPPGLWSPLH

CDR3 length: 13
J gene: TRBJ2-5
V gene: TRBV15
clone size: -
CDR3 protein: ATSRDLLNQETQY

CDR3 length: 13
J gene: TRBJ2-7
V gene: TRBV7-9
clone size: -
CDR3 protein: ASSSTSGGRDEQY

CDR3 length: 14
J gene: TRBJ2-7
V gene: TRBV6-5
clone size: many
CDR3 protein: ASTKEGPSGAYEQY

CDR3 length: 14
J gene: TRBJ2-2
V gene: TRBV5-1
clone size: -
CDR3 protein: ASSPSAADYTGELF

CDR3 length: 12
J gene: TRBJ2-3
V gene: TRBV7-2
clone size: many
CDR3 protein: ASSLRFGTDTQY

CDR3 length: 12
J gene: TRBJ2-7
V gene: TRBV19
clone size: many
CDR3 protein: ASSIGPAGSEQY

CDR3 length: 14
J gene: TRBJ2-6
V gene: TRBV7-2
clone size: many
CDR3 protein: ASSLNGMRGANVLT

CDR3 length: 14
J gene: TRBJ1-5
V gene: TRBV23-1
clone size: many
CDR3 protein: ASSQSGPGGYQPQH

CDR3 length: 11
J gene: TRBJ1-3
V gene: TRBV27
clone size: few
CDR3 protein: ASSLSWDNTIY

CDR3 length: 14
J gene: TRBJ1-1
V gene: TRBV28
clone size: -
CDR3 protein: ASSLRSNNRNTEAF

CDR3 length: 12
J gene: TRBJ2-5
V gene: TRBV12-3/TRBV12-4
clone size: many
CDR3 protein: ASGYQVTSGTQY

CDR3 length: 14
J gene: TRBJ2-1
V gene: TRBV14
clone size: -
CDR3 protein: ASSQPTSLGRNEQF

CDR3 length: 13
J gene: TRBJ2-3
V gene: TRBV7-2
clone size: many
CDR3 protein: ASSQAGQFTDTQY

CDR3 length: 12
J gene: TRBJ1-2
V gene: TRBV7-2
clone size: -
CDR3 protein: ASSLAGIKVGYT

CDR3 length: 14
J gene: TRBJ1-3
V gene: TRBV28
clone size: -
CDR3 protein: ASSSPGQGSGNTIY